This is a list of T cell receptor beta chains from one sample in a study of Ad26.COV2.S vaccination and SARS-CoV-2 variants. Repertoires were generated with immunoSEQ multiplex PCR, while TCRdb's copy carries only in-frame clones and drops some. This table has hundreds of thousands of clones, over 75% appearing once. The sequencing used peripheral blood, collected in a trial of Ad26.COV2.S vaccine versus placebo. All receptors derive from a person aged 18 to 65 who received the Ad26.COV2.S COVID-19 vaccine or a placebo. Each CDR3 is given with its conserved first and last residue. The D gene is left open where the match is weak. Clone sizes are given selectively: once, few, many, or a class where the clone is expanded.

NA,TRBD2,TRBJ2-3,TRBV19,TGTGCCAGTAGCAACGGGCTAGCGGGGATGGATACGCAGTATTTT,CASSNGLAGMDTQYF
NA,NA,TRBJ1-1,TRBV9,TGTGCCAGCAGCGACGGACGGGGGGTGACTGAAGCTTTCTTT,CASSDGRGVTEAFF
NA,NA,TRBJ2-1,TRBV2,TGTGCCAGCAGTGAAAGAGTAGCGGAGACCTACAATGAGCAGTTCTTC,CASSERVAETYNEQFF
NA,NA,TRBJ2-7,TRBV19,TGTGCCAGTAGTTCGGAAGGGGGGGAACCCTACGAGCAGTACTTC,CASSSEGGEPYEQYF
once,NA,TRBJ1-5,TRBV25-1,TGTGCCAGCAGTGAAAACAATCAGCCCCAGCATTTT,CASSENNQPQHF
NA,NA,TRBJ1-1,TRBV6-6,TGTGCCAGCAGTTACCCCACGAACACTGAAGCTTTCTTT,CASSYPTNTEAFF
NA,NA,TRBJ1-1,TRBV15,TGTGCCACCAGCAGGGGGCAGGGACGGGTGGGCACTGAAGCTTTCTTT,CATSRGQGRVGTEAFF
NA,NA,TRBJ2-7,TRBV3-1/TRBV3-2,TGTGCCAGCAGCCATCTGGGCGGCACCTACGAGCAGTACTTC,CASSHLGGTYEQYF
NA,TRBD1,TRBJ1-1,TRBV29-1,TGCAGCGCTTTTGGGCGGACAGGGGTGACTGAAGCTTTCTTT,CSAFGRTGVTEAFF
few,NA,TRBJ2-2,TRBV10-1,TGCGCCAGCCCCGAGAACACCGGGGAGCTGTTTTTT,CASPENTGELFF
NA,TRBD2,TRBJ2-1,TRBV5-1,TGCGCCAGCAGCCCTGGACTAGCGGGGGGCGATGAGCAGTTCTTC,CASSPGLAGGDEQFF
few,NA,TRBJ2-7,TRBV12-2,TGTGCAAGCTCCTCCGGGACAGGGAGCTCCTACGAGCAGTACTTC,CASSSGTGSSYEQYF
NA,TRBD1,TRBJ2-1,TRBV4-3,TGCGCCAGCAGCCACGAGACAGGGGGCGGGGGTCACAATGAGCAGTTCTTC,CASSHETGGGGHNEQFF
NA,NA,TRBJ1-2,TRBV10-3,TGTGCCATCAGTGAGTTACAGGAGAGACCCTATGGCTACACCTTC,CAISELQERPYGYTF
NA,NA,TRBJ2-7,TRBV21-1,TGTGCCAGCAGCAAAGGGACAGGGGGCTTCAACGAGCAGTACTTC,CASSKGTGGFNEQYF
NA,NA,TRBJ1-2,TRBV19,TGTGCCAGTAGTACGCCCCGACAGGCCACTAACTATGGCTACACCTTC,CASSTPRQATNYGYTF
NA,TRBD1,TRBJ1-4,TRBV11-2,TGTGCCAGCAGCTCCGACAGGGGTCGGAGTGAAAAACTGTTTTTT,CASSSDRGRSEKLFF
NA,NA,TRBJ2-7,TRBV3-1/TRBV3-2,TGTGCCAGCAGTCCTGGGTGGGAGGAGCAGTACTTC,CASSPGWEEQYF
few,NA,TRBJ2-7,TRBV3-1/TRBV3-2,TGTGCCAGCAGCCCCCCCGGTATTGGCGAGCAGTACTTC,CASSPPGIGEQYF
NA,NA,TRBJ2-7,TRBV2,TGTGCCAGCAGGAACTCGGGGGTTTCCCCTTGGGAGCAGTACTTC,CASRNSGVSPWEQYF
NA,NA,TRBJ2-2,TRBV24-1,TGTGCCACCAGTGAGGGGACATTCTCCGGGGAGCTGTTTTTT,CATSEGTFSGELFF
NA,NA,TRBJ2-4,TRBV27,TGTGCGACCAAACCTTTAGCCAAAAACATTCAGTACTTC,CATKPLAKNIQYF
NA,TRBD1,TRBJ1-1,TRBV12-3/TRBV12-4,TGTGCCAGCAGCGCCGGACAGGTGGAGGGAGCTTTCTTT,CASSAGQVEGAFF
NA,NA,TRBJ1-1,TRBV6-5,TGTGCCAGCTTCGCCAGGAGGGGGGATTGGACTGAAGCTTTCTTT,CASFARRGDWTEAFF
NA,NA,TRBJ1-2,TRBV12-5,TGTGCTAGTGGTTGGATACTTCAGGGGACGAATGGCTACACCTTC,CASGWILQGTNGYTF
NA,NA,TRBJ1-5,TRBV15,TGTGCCACCAGCAGAGAGTCGGAACAGAGTCATCAGCCCCAGCATTTT,CATSRESEQSHQPQHF
NA,NA,TRBJ1-4,TRBV7-9,TGTGCCAGCAGCTTTCCGGGGCCTAATGAAAAACTGTTTTTT,CASSFPGPNEKLFF
NA,TRBD1,TRBJ1-2,TRBV19,TGTGCCAGTAGCACGTCCGGGACAGATGGCTACACCTTC,CASSTSGTDGYTF
NA,TRBD1,TRBJ2-1,TRBV3-1/TRBV3-2,TGTGCCAGCAGCCAGGGGACAGGGGATTACAATGAGCAGTTCTTC,CASSQGTGDYNEQFF
few,NA,TRBJ2-2,TRBV5-4,TGTGCCAGCAGCTTGCCAACCTTGGGGCCGGACATCTACACCGGGGAGCTGTTTTTT,CASSLPTLGPDIYTGELFF
NA,NA,TRBJ1-3,TRBV5-4,TGTGCCAGCAGTCGACAGAGCTCTGGAAACACCATATATTTT,CASSRQSSGNTIYF
NA,NA,TRBJ1-1,TRBV19,TGTGCCAGTGACCAGGGCGGCACTGAAGCTTTCTTT,CASDQGGTEAFF
NA,NA,TRBJ1-6,TRBV6-1,TGTGCCAGCAGTGAAGTCGGGGGACCTAATTCACCCCTCCACTTT,CASSEVGGPNSPLHF
NA,NA,TRBJ1-2,TRBV30,TGTGCCTGGAGTGTACCGGGAGTCCCTAACTATGGCTACACCTTC,CAWSVPGVPNYGYTF
NA,NA,TRBJ2-5,TRBV18,TGTGCCAGCTCACCACTCATGATCTCAGATGGGGAGACCCAGTACTTC,CASSPLMISDGETQYF
NA,TRBD2,TRBJ2-3,TRBV30,TGTGCCTGGAGTAGGGGTGCGGGGGGGAGCACAGATACGCAGTATTTT,CAWSRGAGGSTDTQYF
once,NA,TRBJ1-3,TRBV13,TGTGCCAGCAGTGAGGGGCGCCATTTTGGAAACACCATATATTTT,CASSEGRHFGNTIYF
once,TRBD1,TRBJ1-2,TRBV9,TGTGCCAGCAGCCCTGGGACAGGGGTGGGCTATGGCTACACCTTC,CASSPGTGVGYGYTF
NA,NA,TRBJ1-4,TRBV9,TGTGCCAGCAGCGTAGAAGGGTACGGGATAGGTAAACTGTTTTTT,CASSVEGYGIGKLFF
once,TRBD1,TRBJ1-6,TRBV7-2,TGTGCCAGCAGCTTTGAGTGGGGACAGGGGAATAATTCACCCCTCCACTTT,CASSFEWGQGNNSPLHF
NA,NA,TRBJ2-7,TRBV5-6,TGTGCCAGCAGCTTTGAATACGAGCAGTACTTC,CASSFEYEQYF
NA,NA,TRBJ1-1,TRBV30,TGTGCCTCCCGACAGGTGGTGGGGACTGAAGCTTTCTTT,CASRQVVGTEAFF
NA,NA,TRBJ1-1,TRBV5-6,TGTGCCAGCAGCTTGGGGCGGACTGAAGCTTTCTTT,CASSLGRTEAFF
NA,TRBD1,TRBJ1-2,TRBV4-1,TGCGCCAGCAGCCGGACTGGACAGGGGGCGACTGGCTACACCTTC,CASSRTGQGATGYTF
NA,NA,TRBJ1-1,TRBV7-2,TGTGCCAGCAGCTGGGCCGGGGGGCGCGTGAACACTGAAGCTTTCTTT,CASSWAGGRVNTEAFF
NA,NA,TRBJ1-5,TRBV21-1,TGTGCCAGCAGCAAAGGAGGTGGGGGCGCGTATAGCAATCAGCCCCAGCATTTT,CASSKGGGGAYSNQPQHF
NA,TRBD1,TRBJ2-1,TRBV5-4,TGTGCCAGCAGTTGGACAGGGGGGAATGAGCAGTTCTTC,CASSWTGGNEQFF
NA,TRBD2,TRBJ2-5,TRBV6-5,TGTGCCAGCAGTTACTCGATAGCGGGGGCTCAAGAGACCCAGTACTTC,CASSYSIAGAQETQYF
NA,NA,TRBJ2-7,TRBV5-4,TGTGCCAGCAGCCCCAATTACTGGGGGGACAAAGAGGAGCAGTACTTC,CASSPNYWGDKEEQYF
NA,NA,TRBJ1-2,TRBV30,TGTGCCTGGAGTCCCGGGTGGACTGGCTACACCTTC,CAWSPGWTGYTF
NA,NA,TRBJ2-7,TRBV6-5,TGTGCCAGCAGGGGTAGTAGCTACGAGCAGTACTTC,CASRGSSYEQYF
NA,NA,TRBJ2-7,TRBV19,TGTGCCAGTAGTACCATCAGGGGCACCTACGAGCAGTACTTC,CASSTIRGTYEQYF
once,NA,TRBJ1-1,TRBV3-1/TRBV3-2,TGTGCCAGCAGCCAAAGATGGTGGCAGGAAAACACTGAAGCTTTCTTT,CASSQRWWQENTEAFF
NA,TRBD2,TRBJ2-1,TRBV6-2/TRBV6-3,TGTGCCAGCAGTTACCCCCCAGTATGGCAGGGCGGGGGCTCCTACAATGAGCAGTTCTTC,CASSYPPVWQGGGSYNEQFF